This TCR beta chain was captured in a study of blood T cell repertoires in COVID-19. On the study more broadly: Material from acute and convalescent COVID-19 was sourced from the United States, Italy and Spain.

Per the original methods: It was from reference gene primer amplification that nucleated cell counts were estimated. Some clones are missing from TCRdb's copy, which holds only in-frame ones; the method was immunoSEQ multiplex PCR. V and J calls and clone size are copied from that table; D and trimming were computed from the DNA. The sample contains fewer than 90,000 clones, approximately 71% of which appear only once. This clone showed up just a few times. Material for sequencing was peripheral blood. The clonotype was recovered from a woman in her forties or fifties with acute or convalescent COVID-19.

The CDR3 DNA follows: TGTGCCAGCAGTTATTACTCCTGCACCGGGGAGCTGTTTTTT. It yields the protein CASSYYSCTGELFF. V usage is TRBV6-7 and J usage is TRBJ2-2; D remains unclear. TRBV6-7 falls under the ORF class, with uncertain function. V was trimmed by 3 bases and J by 4 bases, leaving 9 bases between them. This CDR3 has 14 amino acids.